This TCR beta chain was sequenced in a study of OX40 agonist ivuxolimab in advanced cancers. Study summary: Prior anti-PD-1, anti-PD-L1 or anti-CTLA-4 therapy did not bar entry, and 40% had some.

Blood sampling was done at baseline, cycle 4 day 1, and cycle 7 day 1. Assay used: immunoSEQ multiplex PCR; TCRdb lists only in-frame clones, some missing. The sample gives 45,000 to 50,000 clones, approximately 88% of which show up once; approximately 12% is in the top ten. With 4 bases removed from V and 7 bases from J, the gap between germline ends came to 15 bases. Germline V CDR1 and CDR2: SEHNR, FQNEAQ (reference sequence). This CDR3 has 14 amino acids. The study's findings and limits: Also showing low normalized T-cell clonal expansion were some of the nonresponders. Within 6 weeks, CD4+ and CD8+ blood T cells expanded clonally at 0.1 to 3.0 mg/kg.

This clone showed up just once. Antigen specificity is unknown. This sequence joins TRBV7-9 and TRBJ2-3; D gene uncertain. The clonotype originates from an adult with an advanced solid tumor such as melanoma, head and neck, liver or kidney cancer. The sequenced sample was CD4+ or CD8+ T cells sorted from blood, obtained in a trial of the OX40 agonist ivuxolimab. The CDR3 reads CASSSTRLANTQYF. The DNA of the CDR3 is TGTGCCAGCAGCTCGACTCGACTGGCCAATACGCAGTATTTT.